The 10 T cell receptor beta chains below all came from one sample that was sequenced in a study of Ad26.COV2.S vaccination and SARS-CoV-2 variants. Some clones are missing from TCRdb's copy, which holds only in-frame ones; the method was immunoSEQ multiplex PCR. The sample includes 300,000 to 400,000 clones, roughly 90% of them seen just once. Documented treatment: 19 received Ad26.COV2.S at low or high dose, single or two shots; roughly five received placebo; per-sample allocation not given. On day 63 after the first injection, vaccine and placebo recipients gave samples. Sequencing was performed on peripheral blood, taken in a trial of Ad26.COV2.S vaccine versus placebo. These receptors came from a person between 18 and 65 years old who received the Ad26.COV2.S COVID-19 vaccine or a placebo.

In DNA, the CDR3 is TGTGCCAGCAGTCATCTAGCGGGGGGGGCCAATGAGCAGTTCTTC. Translated, it gives CASSHLAGGANEQFF. The rearrangement joins TRBV6-6 to TRBJ2-1; 12 bases fit TRBD2. The trim removed 5 bases at V and 6 bases at J, leaving 5 bases unmatched. This CDR3 is built from 15 residues. The germline CDR1 and CDR2 sequences are MNHNY and SVGAGI (reference sequence).

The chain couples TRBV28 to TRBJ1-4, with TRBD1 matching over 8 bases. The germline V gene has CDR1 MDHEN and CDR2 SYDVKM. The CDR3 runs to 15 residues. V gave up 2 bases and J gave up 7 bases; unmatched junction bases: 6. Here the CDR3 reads CASSLGQGGGEKLFF. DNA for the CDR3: TGTGCCAGCAGTTTAGGACAGGGAGGGGGTGAAAAACTGTTTTTT.

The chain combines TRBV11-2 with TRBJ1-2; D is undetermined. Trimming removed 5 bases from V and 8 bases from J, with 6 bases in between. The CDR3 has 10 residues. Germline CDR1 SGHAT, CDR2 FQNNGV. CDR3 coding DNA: TGTGCCAGCAGCGACCCCGGCTACACCTTC. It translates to CASSDPGYTF.

The CDR3 sequence: CASSFATARSREQYF. As DNA, the CDR3 is TGTGCCAGCAGTTTCGCGACCGCGAGGTCTCGGGAGCAGTACTTC. The rearrangement joins TRBV6-6 to TRBJ2-7; D is undetermined. The germline gives CDR1 MNHNY, CDR2 SVGAGI (reference sequence). The length of the CDR3 is 15 residues. V was pared by 4 bases and J by 7 bases, with 20 bases between.

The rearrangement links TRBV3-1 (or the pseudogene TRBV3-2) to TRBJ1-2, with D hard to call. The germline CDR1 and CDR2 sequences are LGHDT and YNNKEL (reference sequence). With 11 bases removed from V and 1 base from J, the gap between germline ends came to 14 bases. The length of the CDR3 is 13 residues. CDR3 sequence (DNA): TGTGCCTCAATCCGAGACATTAACTATGGCTACACCTTC. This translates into CASIRDINYGYTF.

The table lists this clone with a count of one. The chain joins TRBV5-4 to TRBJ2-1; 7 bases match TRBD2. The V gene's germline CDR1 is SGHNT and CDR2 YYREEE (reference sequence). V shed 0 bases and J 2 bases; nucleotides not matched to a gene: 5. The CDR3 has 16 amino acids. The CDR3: CASSLEGLAAYNEQFF. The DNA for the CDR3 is TGTGCCAGCAGCTTGGAAGGTCTAGCGGCCTACAATGAGCAGTTCTTC.

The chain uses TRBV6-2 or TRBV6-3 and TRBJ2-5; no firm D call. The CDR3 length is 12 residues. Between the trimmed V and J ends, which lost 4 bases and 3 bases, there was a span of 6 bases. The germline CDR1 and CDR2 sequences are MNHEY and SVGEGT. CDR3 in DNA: TGTGCCAGCAGTTCTCTTAAAGAGACCCAGTACTTC. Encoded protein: CASSSLKETQYF.

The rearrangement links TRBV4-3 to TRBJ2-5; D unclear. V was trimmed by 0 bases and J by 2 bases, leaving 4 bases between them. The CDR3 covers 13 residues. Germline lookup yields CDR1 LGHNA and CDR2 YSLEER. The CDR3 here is CASSQDRQETQYF. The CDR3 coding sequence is TGCGCCAGCAGCCAAGATAGGCAAGAGACCCAGTACTTC.

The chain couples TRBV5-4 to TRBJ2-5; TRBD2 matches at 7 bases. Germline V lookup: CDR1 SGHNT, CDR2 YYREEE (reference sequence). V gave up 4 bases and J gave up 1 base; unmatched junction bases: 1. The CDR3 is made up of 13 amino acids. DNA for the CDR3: TGTGCCAGCAGCGCGGGGGTCCAAGAGACCCAGTACTTC. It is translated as CASSAGVQETQYF.

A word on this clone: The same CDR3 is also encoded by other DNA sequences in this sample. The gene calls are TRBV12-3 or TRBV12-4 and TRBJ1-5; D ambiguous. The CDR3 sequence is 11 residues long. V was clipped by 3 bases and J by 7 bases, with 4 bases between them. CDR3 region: CASSLGQPQHF. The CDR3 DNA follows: TGTGCCAGCAGTTTGGGGCAGCCCCAGCATTTT.